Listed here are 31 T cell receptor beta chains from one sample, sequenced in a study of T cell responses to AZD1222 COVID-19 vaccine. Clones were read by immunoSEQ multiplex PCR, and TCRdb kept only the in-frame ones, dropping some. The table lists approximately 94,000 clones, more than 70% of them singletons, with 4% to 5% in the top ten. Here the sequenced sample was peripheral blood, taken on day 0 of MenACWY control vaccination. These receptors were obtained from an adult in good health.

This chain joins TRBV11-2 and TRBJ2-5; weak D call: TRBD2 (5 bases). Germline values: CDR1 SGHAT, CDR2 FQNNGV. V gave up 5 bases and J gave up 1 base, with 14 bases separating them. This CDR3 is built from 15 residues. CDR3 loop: CASSALSGAQETQYF. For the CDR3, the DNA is TGTGCCAGCAGCGCATTGAGCGGAGCCCAAGAGACCCAGTACTTC.

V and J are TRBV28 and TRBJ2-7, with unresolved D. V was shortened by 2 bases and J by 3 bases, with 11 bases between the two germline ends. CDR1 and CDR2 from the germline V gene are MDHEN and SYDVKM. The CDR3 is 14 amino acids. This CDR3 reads CASSLMAGIYEQYF. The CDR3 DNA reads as TGTGCCAGCAGTTTAATGGCAGGAATCTACGAGCAGTACTTC. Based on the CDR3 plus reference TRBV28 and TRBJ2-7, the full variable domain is DVKVTQSSRYLVKRTGEKVFLECVQDMDHENMFWYRQDPGLGLRLIYFSYDVKMKEKGDIPEGYSVSREKKERFSLILESASTNQTSMYLCASSLMAGIYEQYFGPGTRLTVT.

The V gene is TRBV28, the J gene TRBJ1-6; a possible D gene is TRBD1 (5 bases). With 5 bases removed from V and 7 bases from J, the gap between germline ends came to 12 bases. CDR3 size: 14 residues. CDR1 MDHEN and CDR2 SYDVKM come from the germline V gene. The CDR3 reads CASSPPGRNSPLHF. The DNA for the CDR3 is TGTGCCAGCAGTCCCCCGGGACGCAATTCACCCCTCCACTTT. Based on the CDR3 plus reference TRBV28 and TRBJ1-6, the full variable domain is DVKVTQSSRYLVKRTGEKVFLECVQDMDHENMFWYRQDPGLGLRLIYFSYDVKMKEKGDIPEGYSVSREKKERFSLILESASTNQTSMYLCASSPPGRNSPLHFGNGTRLTVT.

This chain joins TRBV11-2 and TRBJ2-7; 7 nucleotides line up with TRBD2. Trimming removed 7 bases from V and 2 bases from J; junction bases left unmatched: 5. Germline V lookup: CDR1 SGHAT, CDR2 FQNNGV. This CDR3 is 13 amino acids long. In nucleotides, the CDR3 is TGTGCCAGCACTCGGGGAGGGCCCTACGAGCAGTACTTC. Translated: CASTRGGPYEQYF.

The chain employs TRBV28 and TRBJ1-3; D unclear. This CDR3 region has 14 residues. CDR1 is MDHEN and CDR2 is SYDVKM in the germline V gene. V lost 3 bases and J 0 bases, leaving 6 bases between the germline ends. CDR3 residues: CASSLEHSGNTIYF. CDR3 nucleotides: TGTGCCAGCAGTTTGGAACACTCTGGAAACACCATATATTTT.

The CDR3 loop reads CASSPPVVGEQYF. In nucleotides, the CDR3 is TGTGCCAGCTCACCACCGGTAGTGGGCGAGCAGTACTTC. V usage is TRBV18 and J usage is TRBJ2-7; no reliable D call. V shed 0 bases and J shed 6 bases, with 9 bases lying between them. This CDR3 is built from 13 residues. Germline V gene sequence: CDR1 KGHSH, CDR2 LQKENI.

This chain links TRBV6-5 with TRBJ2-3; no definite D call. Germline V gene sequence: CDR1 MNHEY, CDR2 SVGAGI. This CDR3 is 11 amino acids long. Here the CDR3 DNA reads TGTGTTTCGAGAAGGGCAGATACGCAGTATTTT. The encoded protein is CVSRRADTQYF.

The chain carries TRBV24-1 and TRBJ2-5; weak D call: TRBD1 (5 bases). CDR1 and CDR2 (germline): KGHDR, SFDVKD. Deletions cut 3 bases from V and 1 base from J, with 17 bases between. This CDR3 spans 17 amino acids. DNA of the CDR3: TGTGCCACCAGTGATCCCGAACCCGGACAAATCCAAGAGACCCAGTACTTC. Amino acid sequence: CATSDPEPGQIQETQYF.

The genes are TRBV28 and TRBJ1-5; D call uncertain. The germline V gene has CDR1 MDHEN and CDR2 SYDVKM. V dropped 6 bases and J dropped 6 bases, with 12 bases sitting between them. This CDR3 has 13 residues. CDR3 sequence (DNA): TGTGCCAGCAGGTGGGAAGAGGGTCAGCCCCAGCATTTT. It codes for CASRWEEGQPQHF.

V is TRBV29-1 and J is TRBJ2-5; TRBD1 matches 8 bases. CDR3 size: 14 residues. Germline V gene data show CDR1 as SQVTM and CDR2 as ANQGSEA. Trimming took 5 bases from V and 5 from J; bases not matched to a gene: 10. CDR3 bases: TGCAGCGTTTCCGACAGGGGTGCCTATGAGACCCAGTACTTC. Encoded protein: CSVSDRGAYETQYF.

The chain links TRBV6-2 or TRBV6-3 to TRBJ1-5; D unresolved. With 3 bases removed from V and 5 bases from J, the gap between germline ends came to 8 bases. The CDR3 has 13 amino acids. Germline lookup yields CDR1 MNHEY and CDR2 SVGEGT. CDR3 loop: CASSYGPDQPQHF. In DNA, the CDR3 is TGTGCCAGCAGTTATGGGCCTGATCAGCCCCAGCATTTT.

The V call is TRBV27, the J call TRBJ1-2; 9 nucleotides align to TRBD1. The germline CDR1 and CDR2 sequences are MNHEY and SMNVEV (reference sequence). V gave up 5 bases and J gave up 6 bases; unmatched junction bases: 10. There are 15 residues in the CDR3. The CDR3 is CASSQQTGGRNGYTF. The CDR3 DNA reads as TGTGCCAGCAGTCAACAAACAGGGGGCAGGAATGGCTACACCTTC.

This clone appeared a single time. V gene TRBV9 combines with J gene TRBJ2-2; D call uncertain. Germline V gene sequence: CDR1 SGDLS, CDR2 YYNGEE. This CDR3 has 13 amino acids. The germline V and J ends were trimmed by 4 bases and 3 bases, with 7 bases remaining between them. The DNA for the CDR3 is TGTGCCAGCAGCCCAGGCTACACCGGGGAGCTGTTTTTT. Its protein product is CASSPGYTGELFF.

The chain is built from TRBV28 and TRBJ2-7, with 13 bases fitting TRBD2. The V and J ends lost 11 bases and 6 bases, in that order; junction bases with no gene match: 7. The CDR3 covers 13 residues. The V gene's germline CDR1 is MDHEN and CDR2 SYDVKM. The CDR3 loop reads CAAIGTSGIEQYF. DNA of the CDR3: TGTGCCGCGATCGGGACTAGCGGGATCGAGCAGTACTTC. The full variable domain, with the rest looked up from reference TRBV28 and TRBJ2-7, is DVKVTQSSRYLVKRTGEKVFLECVQDMDHENMFWYRQDPGLGLRLIYFSYDVKMKEKGDIPEGYSVSREKKERFSLILESASTNQTSMYLCAAIGTSGIEQYFGPGTRLTVT.

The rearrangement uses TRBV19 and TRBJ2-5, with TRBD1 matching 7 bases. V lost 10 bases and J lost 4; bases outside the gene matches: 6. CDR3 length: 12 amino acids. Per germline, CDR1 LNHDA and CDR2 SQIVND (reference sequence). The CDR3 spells CATGTVGETQYF. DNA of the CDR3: TGTGCCACCGGGACAGTGGGAGAGACCCAGTACTTC.

The CDR3 DNA is TGTGCCAGCAGCTGGGGGACAGGGTGGAACAATGAGCAGTTCTTC. Amino acids: CASSWGTGWNNEQFF. This chain joins TRBV7-2 and TRBJ2-1, with 9 bases that match TRBD1. From germline, CDR1 is SGHTA and CDR2 FQGNSA. The CDR3 loop spans 15 amino acids. Trimming cost V 4 bases and J 5 bases; bases outside gene matches: 6.

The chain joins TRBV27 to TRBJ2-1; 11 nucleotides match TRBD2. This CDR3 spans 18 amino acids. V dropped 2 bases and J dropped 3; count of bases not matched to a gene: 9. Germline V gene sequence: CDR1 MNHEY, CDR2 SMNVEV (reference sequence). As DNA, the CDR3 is TGTGCCAGCAGTTTACAAGGGACTAGCGGACGTCTCTACAATGAGCAGTTCTTC. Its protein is CASSLQGTSGRLYNEQFF.

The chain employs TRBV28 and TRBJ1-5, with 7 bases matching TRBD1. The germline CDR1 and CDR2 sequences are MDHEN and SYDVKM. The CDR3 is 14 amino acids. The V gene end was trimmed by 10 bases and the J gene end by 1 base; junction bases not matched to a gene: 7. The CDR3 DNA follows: TGTGCCACCCTCGGGACAGCCAGCAATCAGCCCCAGCATTTT. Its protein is CATLGTASNQPQHF.

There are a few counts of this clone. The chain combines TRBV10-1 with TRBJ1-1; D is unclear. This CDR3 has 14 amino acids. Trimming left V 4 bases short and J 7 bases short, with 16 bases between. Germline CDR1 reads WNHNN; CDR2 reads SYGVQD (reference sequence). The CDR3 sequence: CASSGSGAHSEAFF. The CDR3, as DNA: TGCGCCAGCAGTGGGTCCGGAGCCCACAGTGAAGCTTTCTTT.

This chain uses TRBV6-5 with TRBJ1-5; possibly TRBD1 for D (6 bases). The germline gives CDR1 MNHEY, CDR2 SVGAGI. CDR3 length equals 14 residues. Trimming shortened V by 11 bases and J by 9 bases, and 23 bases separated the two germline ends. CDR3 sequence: CASARGLQVGPQHF. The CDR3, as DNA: TGTGCCTCGGCCAGGGGCCTTCAGGTGGGGCCCCAGCATTTT.

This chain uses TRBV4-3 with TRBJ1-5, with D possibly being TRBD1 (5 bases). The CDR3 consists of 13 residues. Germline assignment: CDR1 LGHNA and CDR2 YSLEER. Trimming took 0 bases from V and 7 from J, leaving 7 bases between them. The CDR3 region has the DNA TGCGCCAGCAGCCAAGATCGGGGCCAGCCCCAGCATTTT. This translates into CASSQDRGQPQHF.

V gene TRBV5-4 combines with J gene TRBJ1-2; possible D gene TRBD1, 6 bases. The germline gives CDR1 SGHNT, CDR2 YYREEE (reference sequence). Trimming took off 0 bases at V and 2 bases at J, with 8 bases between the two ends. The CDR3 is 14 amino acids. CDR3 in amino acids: CASSLDRVNYGYTF. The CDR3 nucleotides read TGTGCCAGCAGCTTGGACAGGGTCAACTATGGCTACACCTTC.

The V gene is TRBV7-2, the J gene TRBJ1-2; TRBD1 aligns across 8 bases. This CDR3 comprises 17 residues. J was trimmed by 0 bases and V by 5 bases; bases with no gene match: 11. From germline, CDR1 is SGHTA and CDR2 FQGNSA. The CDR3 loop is CASSPSPYRGTNYGYTF. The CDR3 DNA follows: TGTGCCAGCAGCCCGTCTCCTTACAGGGGGACTAACTATGGCTACACCTTC. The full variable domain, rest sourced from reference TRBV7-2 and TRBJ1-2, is GAGVSQSPSNKVTEKGKDVELRCDPISGHTALYWYRQSLGQGLEFLIYFQGNSAPDKSGLPSDRFSAERTGGSVSTLTIQRTQQEDSAVYLCASSPSPYRGTNYGYTFGSGTRLTVV.

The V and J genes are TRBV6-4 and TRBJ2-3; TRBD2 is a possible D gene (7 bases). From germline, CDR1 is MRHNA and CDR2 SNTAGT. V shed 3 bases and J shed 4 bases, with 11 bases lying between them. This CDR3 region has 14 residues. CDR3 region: CASSELGGADTQYF. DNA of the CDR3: TGTGCCAGCAGTGAGTTAGGGGGGGCAGATACGCAGTATTTT.

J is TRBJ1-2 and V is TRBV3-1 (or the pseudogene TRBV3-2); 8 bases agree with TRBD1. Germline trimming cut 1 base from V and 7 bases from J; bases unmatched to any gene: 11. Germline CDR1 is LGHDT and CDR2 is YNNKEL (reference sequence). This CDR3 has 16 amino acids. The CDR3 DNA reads TGTGCCAGCAGCCAAGGGCAGGGGGCGCGGGGTAGTGGCTACACCTTC. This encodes CASSQGQGARGSGYTF.

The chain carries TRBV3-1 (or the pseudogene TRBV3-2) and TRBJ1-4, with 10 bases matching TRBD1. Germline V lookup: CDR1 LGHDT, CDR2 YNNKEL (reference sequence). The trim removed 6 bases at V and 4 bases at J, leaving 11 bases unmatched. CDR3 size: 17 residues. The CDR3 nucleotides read TGTGCCAGCAGGGCTCGACAGGGGGCCCGTTTTAATGAAAAACTGTTTTTT. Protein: CASRARQGARFNEKLFF.

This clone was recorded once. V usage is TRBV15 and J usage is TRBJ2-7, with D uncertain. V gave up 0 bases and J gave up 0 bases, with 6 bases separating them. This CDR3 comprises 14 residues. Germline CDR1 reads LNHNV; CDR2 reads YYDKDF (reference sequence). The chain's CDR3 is CATSRDPGSYEQYF. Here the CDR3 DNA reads TGTGCCACCAGCAGAGATCCCGGCTCCTACGAGCAGTACTTC.

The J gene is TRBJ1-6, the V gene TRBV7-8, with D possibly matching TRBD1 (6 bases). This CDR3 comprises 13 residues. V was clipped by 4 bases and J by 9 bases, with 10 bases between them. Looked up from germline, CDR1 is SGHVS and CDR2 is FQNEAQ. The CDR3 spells CASSWGPLSPLHF. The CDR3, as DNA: TGTGCCAGCAGCTGGGGGCCCCTTTCACCCCTCCACTTT. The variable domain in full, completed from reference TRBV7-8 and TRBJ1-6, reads GAGVSQSPRYKVAKRGQDVALRCDPISGHVSLFWYQQALGQGPEFLTYFQNEAQLDKSGLPSDRFFAERPEGSVSTLKIQRTQQEDSAVYLCASSWGPLSPLHFGNGTRLTVT.

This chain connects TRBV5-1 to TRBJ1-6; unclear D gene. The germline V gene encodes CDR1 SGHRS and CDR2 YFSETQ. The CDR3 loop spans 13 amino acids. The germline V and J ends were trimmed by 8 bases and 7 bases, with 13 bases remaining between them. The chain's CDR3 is CARIRNLNSPLHF. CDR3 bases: TGCGCCAGGATAAGGAACTTAAATTCACCCCTCCACTTT.

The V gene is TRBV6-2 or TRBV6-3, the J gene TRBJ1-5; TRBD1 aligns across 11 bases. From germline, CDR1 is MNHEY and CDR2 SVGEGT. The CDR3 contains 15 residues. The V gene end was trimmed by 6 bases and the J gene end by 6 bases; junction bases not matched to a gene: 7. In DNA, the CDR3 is TGTGCCAGCAGCCTGGGACAGGGGGGGCGTCAGCCCCAGCATTTT. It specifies CASSLGQGGRQPQHF.

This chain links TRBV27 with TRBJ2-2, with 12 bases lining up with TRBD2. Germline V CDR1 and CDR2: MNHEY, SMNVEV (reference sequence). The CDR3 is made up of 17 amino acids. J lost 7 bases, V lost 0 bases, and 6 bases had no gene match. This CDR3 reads CASSLSRTSGMGGELFF. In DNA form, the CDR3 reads TGTGCCAGCAGTTTATCGAGGACTAGCGGGATGGGCGGGGAGCTGTTTTTT.